The subject of this entry is one T cell receptor beta chain. The source of the sample is a study of blood T cell repertoires in COVID-19. The overall study: Sites across the United States, Italy and Spain contributed samples from acute and convalescent COVID-19. The analysed material was cDNA or gDNA that came from T cells, B-cell-depleted T cells, or PBMCs.

Some clones are missing from TCRdb's copy, which holds only in-frame ones; the method was immunoSEQ multiplex PCR. The sample holds around 170,000 clones; about 87% are singletons and the top ten take roughly 25%. The CDR3 sequence is 14 residues long. Germline V gives CDR1 WSHSY, CDR2 SAAADI. The germline V and J ends were trimmed by 6 bases and 7 bases, with 16 bases remaining between them. Sequenced: peripheral blood. The V call is TRBV10-2, the J call TRBJ2-1; D is unclear. The clonotype was recovered from a man in his sixties with acute or convalescent COVID-19. This CDR3 is CASSPLPLGNEQFF. Here the CDR3 DNA reads TGCGCCAGCAGCCCCTTACCCCTAGGAAATGAGCAGTTCTTC.